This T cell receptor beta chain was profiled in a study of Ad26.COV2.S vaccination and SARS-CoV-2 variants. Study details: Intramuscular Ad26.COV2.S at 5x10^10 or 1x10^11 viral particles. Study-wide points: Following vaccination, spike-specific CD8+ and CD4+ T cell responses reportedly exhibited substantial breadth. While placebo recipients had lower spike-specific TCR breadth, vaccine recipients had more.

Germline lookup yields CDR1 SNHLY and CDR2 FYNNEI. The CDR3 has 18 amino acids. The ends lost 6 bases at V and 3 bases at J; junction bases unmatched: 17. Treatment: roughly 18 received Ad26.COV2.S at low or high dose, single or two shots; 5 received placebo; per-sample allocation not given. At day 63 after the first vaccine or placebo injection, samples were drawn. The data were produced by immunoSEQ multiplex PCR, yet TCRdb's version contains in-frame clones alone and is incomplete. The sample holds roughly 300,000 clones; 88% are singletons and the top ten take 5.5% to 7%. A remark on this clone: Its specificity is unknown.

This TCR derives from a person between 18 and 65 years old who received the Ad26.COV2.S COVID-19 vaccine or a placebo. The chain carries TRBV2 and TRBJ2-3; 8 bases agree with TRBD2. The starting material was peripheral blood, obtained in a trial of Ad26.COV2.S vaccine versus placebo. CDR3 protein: CASRVRLATHLGTDTQYF. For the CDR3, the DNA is TGTGCCAGCAGGGTTAGACTAGCGACTCACCTGGGGACAGATACGCAGTATTTT. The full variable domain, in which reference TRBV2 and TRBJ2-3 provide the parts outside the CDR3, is EPEVTQTPSHQVTQMGQEVILRCVPISNHLYFYWYRQILGQKVEFLVSFYNNEISEKSEIFDDQFSVERPDGSNFTLKIRSTKLEDSAMYFCASRVRLATHLGTDTQYFGPGTRLTVL.